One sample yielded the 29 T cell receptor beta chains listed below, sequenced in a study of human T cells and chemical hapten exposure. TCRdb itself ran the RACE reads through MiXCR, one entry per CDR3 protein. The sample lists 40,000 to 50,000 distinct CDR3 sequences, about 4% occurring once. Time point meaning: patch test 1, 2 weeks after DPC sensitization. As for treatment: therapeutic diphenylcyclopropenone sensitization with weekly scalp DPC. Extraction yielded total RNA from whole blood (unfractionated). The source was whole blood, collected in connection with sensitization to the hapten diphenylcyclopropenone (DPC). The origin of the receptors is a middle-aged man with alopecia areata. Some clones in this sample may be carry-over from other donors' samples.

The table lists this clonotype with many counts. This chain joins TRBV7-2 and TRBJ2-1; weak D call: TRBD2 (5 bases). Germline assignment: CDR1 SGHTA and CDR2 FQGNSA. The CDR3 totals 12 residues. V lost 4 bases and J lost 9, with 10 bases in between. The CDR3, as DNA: TGTGCCAGCAGCTCCGGACGGGGTGAGCAGTTCTTC. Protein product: CASSSGRGEQFF.

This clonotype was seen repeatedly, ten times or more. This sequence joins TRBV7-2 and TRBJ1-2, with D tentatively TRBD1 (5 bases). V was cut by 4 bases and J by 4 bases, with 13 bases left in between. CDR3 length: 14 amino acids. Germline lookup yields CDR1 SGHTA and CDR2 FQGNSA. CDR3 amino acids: CASSSGRGSYGYTF. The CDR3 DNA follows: TGTGCCAGCAGCTCAGGGCGCGGATCCTATGGCTACACCTTC.

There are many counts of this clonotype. The CDR3 DNA reads TGCAGTGCTCGTCGACAGATTACCTACGAGCAGTACTTC. Encoded protein: CSARRQITYEQYF. This chain connects TRBV20-1 to TRBJ2-7; D may be TRBD1 (5 bases). The V gene's germline CDR1 is DFQATT and CDR2 SNEGSKA (reference sequence). V dropped 5 bases and J dropped 2 bases, with 13 bases sitting between them. This CDR3 region has 13 residues.

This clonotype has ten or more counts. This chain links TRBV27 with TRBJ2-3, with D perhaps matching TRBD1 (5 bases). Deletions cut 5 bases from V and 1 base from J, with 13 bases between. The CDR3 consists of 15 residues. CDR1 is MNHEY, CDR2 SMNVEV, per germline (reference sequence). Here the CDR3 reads CASSGWGSGTDTQYF. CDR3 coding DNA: TGTGCCAGCAGTGGTTGGGGCTCTGGCACAGATACGCAGTATTTT.

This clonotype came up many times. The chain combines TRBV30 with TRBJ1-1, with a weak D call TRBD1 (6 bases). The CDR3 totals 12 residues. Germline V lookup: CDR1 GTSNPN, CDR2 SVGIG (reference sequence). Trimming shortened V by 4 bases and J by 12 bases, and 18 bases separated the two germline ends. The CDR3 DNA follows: TGTGCCTGGAACACAGGGCACCTTGCTCCTTTCTTT. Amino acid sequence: CAWNTGHLAPFF.

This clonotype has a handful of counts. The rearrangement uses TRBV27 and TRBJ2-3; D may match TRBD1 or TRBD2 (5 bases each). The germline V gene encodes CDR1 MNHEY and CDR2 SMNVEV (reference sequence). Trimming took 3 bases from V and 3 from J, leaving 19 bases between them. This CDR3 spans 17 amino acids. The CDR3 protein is CASSFLSTARGTDTQYF. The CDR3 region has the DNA TGTGCCAGCAGTTTCCTATCGACAGCCCGGGGTACAGATACGCAGTATTTT.

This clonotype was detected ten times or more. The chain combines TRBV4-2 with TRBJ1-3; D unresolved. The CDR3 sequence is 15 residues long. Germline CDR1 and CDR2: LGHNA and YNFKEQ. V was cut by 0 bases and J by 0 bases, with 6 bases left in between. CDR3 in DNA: TGTGCCAGCAGCCAAGATTCCAGCTCTGGAAACACCATATATTTT. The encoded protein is CASSQDSSSGNTIYF.

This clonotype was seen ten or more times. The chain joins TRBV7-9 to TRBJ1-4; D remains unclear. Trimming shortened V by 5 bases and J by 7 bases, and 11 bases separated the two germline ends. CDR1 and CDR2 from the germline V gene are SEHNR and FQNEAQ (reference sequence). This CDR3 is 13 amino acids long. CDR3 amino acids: CASSVSPGEKLFF. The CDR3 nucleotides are TGTGCCAGCAGCGTGAGCCCCGGTGAAAAACTGTTTTTT.

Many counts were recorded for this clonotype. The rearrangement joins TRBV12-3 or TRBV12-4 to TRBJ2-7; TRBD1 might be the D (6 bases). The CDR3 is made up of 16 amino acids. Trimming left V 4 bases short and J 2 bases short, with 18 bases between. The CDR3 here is CASSSPVTGRPYEQYF. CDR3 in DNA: TGTGCCAGCAGTTCTCCGGTGACAGGACGTCCCTACGAGCAGTACTTC.

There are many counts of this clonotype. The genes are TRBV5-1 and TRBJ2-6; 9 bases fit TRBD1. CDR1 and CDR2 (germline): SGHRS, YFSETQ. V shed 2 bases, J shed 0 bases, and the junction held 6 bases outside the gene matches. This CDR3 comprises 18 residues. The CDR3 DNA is TGCGCCAGCAGCTTCGGGGGACAGGGCCTCTCTGGGGCCAACGTCCTGACTTTC. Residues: CASSFGGQGLSGANVLTF.

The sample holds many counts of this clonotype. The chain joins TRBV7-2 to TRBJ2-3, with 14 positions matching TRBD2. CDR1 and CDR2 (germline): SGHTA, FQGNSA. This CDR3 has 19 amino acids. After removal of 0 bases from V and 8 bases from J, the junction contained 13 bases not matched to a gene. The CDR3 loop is CASSLATRLAGGHEGTQYF. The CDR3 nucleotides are TGTGCCAGCAGCTTAGCGACCAGACTAGCGGGAGGGCATGAAGGTACGCAGTATTTT.

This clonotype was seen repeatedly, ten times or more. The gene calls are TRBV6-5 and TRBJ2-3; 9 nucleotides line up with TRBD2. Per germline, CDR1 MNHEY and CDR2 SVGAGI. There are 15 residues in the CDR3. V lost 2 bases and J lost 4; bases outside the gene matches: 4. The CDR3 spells CASSYLRGRADTQYF. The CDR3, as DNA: TGTGCCAGCAGTTACCTGCGCGGGAGGGCAGATACGCAGTATTTT.

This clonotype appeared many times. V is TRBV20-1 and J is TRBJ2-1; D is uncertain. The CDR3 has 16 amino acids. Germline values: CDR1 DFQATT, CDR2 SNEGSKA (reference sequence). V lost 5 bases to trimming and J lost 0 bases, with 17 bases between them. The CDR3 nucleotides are TGCAGTGCTTCCCCTCGGTCCTCAAGCTCCTACAATGAGCAGTTCTTC. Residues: CSASPRSSSSYNEQFF.

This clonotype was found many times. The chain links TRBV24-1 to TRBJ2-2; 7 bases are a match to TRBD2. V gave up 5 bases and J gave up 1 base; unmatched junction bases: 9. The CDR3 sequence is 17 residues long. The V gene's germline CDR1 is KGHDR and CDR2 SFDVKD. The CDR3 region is CATSGGGGPLNTGELFF. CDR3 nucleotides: TGTGCCACCAGTGGTGGGGGAGGGCCTCTGAACACCGGGGAGCTGTTTTTT.

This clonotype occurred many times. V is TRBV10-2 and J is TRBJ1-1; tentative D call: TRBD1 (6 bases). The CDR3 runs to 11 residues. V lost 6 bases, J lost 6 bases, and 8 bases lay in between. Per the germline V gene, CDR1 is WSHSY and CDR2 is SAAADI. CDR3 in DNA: TGCGCCAGCAGAAGACAGGCTGAAGCTTTCTTT. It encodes CASRRQAEAFF.

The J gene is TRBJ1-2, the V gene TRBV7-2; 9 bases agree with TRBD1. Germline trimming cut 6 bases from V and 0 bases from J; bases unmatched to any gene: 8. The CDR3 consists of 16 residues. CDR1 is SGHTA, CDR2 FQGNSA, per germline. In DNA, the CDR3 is TGTGCCAGCAGTTCCGGGACAGGGACACCTAACTATGGCTACACCTTC. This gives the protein CASSSGTGTPNYGYTF.

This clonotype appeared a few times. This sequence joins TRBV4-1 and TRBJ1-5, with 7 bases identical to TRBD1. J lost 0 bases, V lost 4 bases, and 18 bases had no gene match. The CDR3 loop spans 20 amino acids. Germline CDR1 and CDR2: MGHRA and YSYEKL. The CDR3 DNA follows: TGCGCCAGCAGCCGGAGGACAGGCAGGACGGAGCCTTATAGCAATCAGCCCCAGCATTTT. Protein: CASSRRTGRTEPYSNQPQHF.

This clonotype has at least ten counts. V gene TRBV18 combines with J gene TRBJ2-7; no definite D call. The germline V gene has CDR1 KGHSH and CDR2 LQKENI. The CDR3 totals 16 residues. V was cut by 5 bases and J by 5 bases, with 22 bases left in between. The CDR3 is CASSDTVGVVRNEQYF. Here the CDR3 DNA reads TGTGCCAGCTCAGACACGGTTGGGGTTGTCAGGAACGAGCAGTACTTC. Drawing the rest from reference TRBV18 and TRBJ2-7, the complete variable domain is NAGVMQNPRHLVRRRGQEARLRCSPMKGHSHVYWYRQLPEEGLKFMVYLQKENIIDESGMPKERFSAEFPKEGPSILRIQQVVRGDSAAYFCASSDTVGVVRNEQYFGPGTRLTVT.

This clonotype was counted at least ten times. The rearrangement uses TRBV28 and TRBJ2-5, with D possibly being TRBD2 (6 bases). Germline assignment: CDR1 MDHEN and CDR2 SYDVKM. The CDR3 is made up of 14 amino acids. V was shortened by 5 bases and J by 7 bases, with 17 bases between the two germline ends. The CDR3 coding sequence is TGTGCCAGCAGTCGGTCGGCGGGAAGGGGGACCCAGTACTTC. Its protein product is CASSRSAGRGTQYF.

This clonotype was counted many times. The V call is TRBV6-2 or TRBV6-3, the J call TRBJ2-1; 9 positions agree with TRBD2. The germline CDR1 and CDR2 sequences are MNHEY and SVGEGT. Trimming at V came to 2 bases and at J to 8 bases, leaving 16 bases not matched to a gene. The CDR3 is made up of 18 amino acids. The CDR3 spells CASSYPSSIAGEFDEQFF. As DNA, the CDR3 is TGTGCCAGCAGTTACCCCTCTTCAATAGCGGGAGAGTTCGATGAGCAGTTCTTC.

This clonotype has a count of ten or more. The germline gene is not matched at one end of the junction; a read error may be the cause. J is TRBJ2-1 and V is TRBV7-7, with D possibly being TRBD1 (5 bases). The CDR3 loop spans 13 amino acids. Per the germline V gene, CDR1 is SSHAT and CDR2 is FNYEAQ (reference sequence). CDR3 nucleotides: TGTGCTAGCAGCTTGGGGCCAGACAATGAGCAGTTCTTC. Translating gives CASSLGPDNEQFF.

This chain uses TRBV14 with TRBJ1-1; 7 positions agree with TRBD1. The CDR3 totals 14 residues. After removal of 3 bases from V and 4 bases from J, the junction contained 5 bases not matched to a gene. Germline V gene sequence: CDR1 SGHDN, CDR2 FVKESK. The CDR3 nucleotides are TGTGCCAGCAGCCAGATGACAGGGCGCACTGAAGCTTTCTTT. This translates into CASSQMTGRTEAFF.

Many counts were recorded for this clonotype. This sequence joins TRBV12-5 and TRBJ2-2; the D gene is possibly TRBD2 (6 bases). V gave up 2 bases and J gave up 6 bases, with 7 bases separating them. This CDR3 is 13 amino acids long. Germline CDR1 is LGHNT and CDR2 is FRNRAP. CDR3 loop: CASGLRDSGELFF. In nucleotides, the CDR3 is TGTGCTAGTGGTTTGCGGGACTCCGGGGAGCTGTTTTTT.

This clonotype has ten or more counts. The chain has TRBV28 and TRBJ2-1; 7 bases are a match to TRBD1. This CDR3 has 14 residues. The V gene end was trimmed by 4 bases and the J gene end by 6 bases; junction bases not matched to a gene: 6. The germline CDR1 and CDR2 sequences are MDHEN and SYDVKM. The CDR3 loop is CASSSGDRVNEQFF. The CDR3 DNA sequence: TGTGCCAGCAGTTCAGGCGACAGGGTCAATGAGCAGTTCTTC.

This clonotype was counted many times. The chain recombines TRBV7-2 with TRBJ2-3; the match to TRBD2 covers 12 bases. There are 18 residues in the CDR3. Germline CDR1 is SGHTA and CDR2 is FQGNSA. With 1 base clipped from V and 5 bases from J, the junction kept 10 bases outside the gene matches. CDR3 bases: TGTGCCAGCAGCTTAGGCCCGCTAGCGGGAGGGCATCGAGATACGCAGTATTTT. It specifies CASSLGPLAGGHRDTQYF.

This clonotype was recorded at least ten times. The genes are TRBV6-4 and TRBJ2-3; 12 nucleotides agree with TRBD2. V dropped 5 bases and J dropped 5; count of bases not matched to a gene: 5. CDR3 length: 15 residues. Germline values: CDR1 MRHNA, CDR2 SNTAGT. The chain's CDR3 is CASSRLAGEIDTQYF. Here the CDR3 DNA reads TGTGCCAGCAGTCGACTAGCGGGAGAAATAGATACGCAGTATTTT.

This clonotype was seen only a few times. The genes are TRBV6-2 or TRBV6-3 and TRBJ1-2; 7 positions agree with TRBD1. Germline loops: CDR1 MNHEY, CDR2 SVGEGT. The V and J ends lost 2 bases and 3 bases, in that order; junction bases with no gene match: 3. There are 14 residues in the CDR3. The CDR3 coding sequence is TGTGCCAGCAGTTACCGGGACAGACACTATGGCTACACCTTC. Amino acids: CASSYRDRHYGYTF.

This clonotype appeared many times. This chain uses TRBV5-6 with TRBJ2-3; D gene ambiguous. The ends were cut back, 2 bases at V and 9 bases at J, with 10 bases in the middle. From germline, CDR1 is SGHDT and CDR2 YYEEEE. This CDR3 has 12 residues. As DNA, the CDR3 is TGTGCCAGCAGCTTAAGGAAACCAACGCAGTATTTT. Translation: CASSLRKPTQYF.

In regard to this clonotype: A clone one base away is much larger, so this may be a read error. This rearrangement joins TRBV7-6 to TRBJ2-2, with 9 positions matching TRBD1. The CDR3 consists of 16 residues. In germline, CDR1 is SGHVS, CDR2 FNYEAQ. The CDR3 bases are TGTGCCAGCAGCATAGGACAGGGGCTCTCCACCGGGGAGCCGTTTTTT. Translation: CASSIGQGLSTGEPFF. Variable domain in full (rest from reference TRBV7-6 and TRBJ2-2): GAGVSQSPRYKVTKRGQDVALRCDPISGHVSLYWYRQALGQGPEFLTYFNYEAQQDKSGLPNDRFSAERPEGSISTLTIQRTEQRDSAMYRCASSIGQGLSTGEPFFGEGSRLTVL.